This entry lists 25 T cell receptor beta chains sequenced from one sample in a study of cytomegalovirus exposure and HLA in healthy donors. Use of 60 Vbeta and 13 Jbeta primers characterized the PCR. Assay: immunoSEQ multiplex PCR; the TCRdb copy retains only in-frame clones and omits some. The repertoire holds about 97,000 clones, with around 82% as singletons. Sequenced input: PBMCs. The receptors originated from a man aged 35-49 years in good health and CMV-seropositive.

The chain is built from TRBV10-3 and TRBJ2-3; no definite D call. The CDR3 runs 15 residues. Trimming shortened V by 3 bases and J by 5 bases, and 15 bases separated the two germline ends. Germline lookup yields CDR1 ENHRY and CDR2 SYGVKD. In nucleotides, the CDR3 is TGTGCCATCAGTGACTCCGCAGCGATGGGAGATACGCAGTATTTT. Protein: CAISDSAAMGDTQYF.

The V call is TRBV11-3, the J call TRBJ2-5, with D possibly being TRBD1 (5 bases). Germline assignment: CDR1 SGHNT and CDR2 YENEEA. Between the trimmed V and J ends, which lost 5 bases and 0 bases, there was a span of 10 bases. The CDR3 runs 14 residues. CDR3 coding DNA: TGTGCCAGCAGCCCCGGACAACACCAAGAGACCCAGTACTTC. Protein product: CASSPGQHQETQYF.

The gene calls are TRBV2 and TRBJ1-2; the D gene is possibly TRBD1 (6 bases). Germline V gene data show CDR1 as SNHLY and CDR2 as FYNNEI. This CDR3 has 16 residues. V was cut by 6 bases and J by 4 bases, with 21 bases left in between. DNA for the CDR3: TGTGCCAGCAGCCTTAGAGGGACAAGTCCTACCTATGGCTACACCTTC. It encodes CASSLRGTSPTYGYTF.

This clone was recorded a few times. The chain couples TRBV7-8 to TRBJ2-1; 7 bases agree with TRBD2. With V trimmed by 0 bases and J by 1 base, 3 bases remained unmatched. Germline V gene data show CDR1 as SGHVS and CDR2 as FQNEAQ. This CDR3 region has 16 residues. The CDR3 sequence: CASSLAGGPSYNEQFF. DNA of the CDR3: TGTGCCAGCAGCTTAGCGGGAGGGCCTTCCTACAATGAGCAGTTCTTC. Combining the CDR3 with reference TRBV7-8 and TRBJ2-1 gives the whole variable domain GAGVSQSPRYKVAKRGQDVALRCDPISGHVSLFWYQQALGQGPEFLTYFQNEAQLDKSGLPSDRFFAERPEGSVSTLKIQRTQQEDSAVYLCASSLAGGPSYNEQFFGPGTRLTVL.

The chain's CDR3 is CASSLMSGSETQYF. The CDR3 bases are TGTGCCAGCAGCTTAATGTCAGGGTCCGAGACCCAGTACTTC. The V gene is TRBV7-9, the J gene TRBJ2-5; possibly TRBD1 for D (5 bases). The CDR3 is 14 amino acids. V was clipped by 2 bases and J by 5 bases, with 12 bases between them. The germline V gene has CDR1 SEHNR and CDR2 FQNEAQ (reference sequence). The variable domain in full, completed from reference TRBV7-9 and TRBJ2-5, reads DTGVSQNPRHKITKRGQNVTFRCDPISEHNRLYWYRQTLGQGPEFLTYFQNEAQLEKSRLLSDRFSAERPKGSFSTLEIQRTEQGDSAMYLCASSLMSGSETQYFGPGTRLLVL.

CDR3 in amino acids: CASSPDSSYNEQFF. The CDR3, as DNA: TGTGCCAGCAGCCCGGACAGCTCCTACAATGAGCAGTTCTTC. The chain recombines TRBV5-4 with TRBJ2-1; possibly TRBD1 for D (6 bases). Germline CDR1 and CDR2: SGHNT and YYREEE (reference sequence). The germline V and J ends were trimmed by 4 bases and 0 bases, with 8 bases remaining between them. This CDR3 region has 14 residues.

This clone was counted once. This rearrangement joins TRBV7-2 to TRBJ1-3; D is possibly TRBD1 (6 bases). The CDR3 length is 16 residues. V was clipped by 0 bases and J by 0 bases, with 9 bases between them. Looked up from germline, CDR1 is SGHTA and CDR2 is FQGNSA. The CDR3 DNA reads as TGTGCCAGCAGCTTAGCTCAGACAGGCTCTGGAAACACCATATATTTT. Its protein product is CASSLAQTGSGNTIYF.

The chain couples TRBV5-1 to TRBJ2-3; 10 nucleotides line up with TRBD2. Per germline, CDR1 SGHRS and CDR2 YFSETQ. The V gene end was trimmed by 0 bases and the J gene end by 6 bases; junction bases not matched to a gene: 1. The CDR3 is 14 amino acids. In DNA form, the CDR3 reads TGCGCCAGCAGCTTGGAGGGACTAGCGGATACGCAGTATTTT. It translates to CASSLEGLADTQYF.

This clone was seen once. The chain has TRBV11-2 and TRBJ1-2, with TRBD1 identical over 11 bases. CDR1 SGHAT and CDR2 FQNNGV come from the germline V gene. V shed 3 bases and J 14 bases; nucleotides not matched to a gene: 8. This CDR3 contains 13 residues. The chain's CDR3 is CASSFQGQGVETF. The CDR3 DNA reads TGTGCCAGCAGCTTTCAGGGACAGGGGGTGGAAACCTTC.

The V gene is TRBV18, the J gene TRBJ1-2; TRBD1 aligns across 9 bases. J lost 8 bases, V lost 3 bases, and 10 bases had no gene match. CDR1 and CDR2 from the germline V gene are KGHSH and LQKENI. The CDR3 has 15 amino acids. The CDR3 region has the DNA TGTGCCAGCTCACCCCCGGGACAGGGCATCTACGGCTACACCTTC. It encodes CASSPPGQGIYGYTF.

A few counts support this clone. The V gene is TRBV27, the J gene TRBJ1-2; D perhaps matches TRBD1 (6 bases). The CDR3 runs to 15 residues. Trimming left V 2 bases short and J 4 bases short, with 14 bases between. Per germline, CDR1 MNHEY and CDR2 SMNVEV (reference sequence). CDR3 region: CASSLKGGTVYGYTF. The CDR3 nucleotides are TGTGCCAGCAGTTTAAAGGGGGGGACGGTCTATGGCTACACCTTC.

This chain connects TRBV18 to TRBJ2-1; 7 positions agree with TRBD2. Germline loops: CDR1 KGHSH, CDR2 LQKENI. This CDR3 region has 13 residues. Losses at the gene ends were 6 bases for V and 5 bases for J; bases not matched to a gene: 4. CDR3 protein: CASSRLADNEQFF. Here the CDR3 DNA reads TGTGCCAGCTCCAGACTAGCCGACAATGAGCAGTTCTTC.

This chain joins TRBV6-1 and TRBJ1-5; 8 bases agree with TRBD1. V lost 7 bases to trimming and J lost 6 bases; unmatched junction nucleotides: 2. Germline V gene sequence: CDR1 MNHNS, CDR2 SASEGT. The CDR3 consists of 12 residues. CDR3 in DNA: TGTGCCAGCACGCAGGGGGCTCAGCCCCAGCATTTT. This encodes CASTQGAQPQHF.

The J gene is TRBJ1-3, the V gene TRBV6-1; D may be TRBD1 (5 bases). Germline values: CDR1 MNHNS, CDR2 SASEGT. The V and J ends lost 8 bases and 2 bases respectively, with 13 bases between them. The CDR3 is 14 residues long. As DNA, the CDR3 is TGTGCCAGCGGAAGCTGGGGGGCTGGAAACACCATATATTTT. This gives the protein CASGSWGAGNTIYF.

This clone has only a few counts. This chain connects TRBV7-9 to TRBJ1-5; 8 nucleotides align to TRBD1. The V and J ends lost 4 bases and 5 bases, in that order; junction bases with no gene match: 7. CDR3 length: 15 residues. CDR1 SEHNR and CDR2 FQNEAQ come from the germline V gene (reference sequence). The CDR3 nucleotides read TGTGCCAGCAGCTCGACAGGGGCCGGTGATCAGCCCCAGCATTTT. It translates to CASSSTGAGDQPQHF.

The DNA for the CDR3 is TGCGCCAGCAGCTTAGGACAGCCGGGACACGAGCAGTACTTC. It yields the protein CASSLGQPGHEQYF. The V and J genes are TRBV5-1 and TRBJ2-5, with a tentative D call TRBD1 (6 bases). The J call may be in error: the DNA end matches TRBJ2-7 better. The CDR3 spans 14 residues. The V gene's germline CDR1 is SGHRS and CDR2 YFSETQ.

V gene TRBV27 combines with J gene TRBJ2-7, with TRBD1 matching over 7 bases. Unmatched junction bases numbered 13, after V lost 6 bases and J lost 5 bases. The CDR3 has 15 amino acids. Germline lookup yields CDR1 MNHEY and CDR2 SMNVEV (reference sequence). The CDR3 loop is CASRAAGRGSNEQYF. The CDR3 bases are TGTGCCAGCAGAGCCGCAGGCAGGGGGTCGAACGAGCAGTACTTC.

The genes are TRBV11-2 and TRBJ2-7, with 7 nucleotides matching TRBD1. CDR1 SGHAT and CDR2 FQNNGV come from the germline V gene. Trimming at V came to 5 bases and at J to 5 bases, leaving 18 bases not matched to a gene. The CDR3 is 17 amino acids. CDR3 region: CASSPSDRVPLKNEQYF. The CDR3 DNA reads TGTGCCAGCAGCCCAAGCGACAGGGTCCCCTTAAAAAACGAGCAGTACTTC.

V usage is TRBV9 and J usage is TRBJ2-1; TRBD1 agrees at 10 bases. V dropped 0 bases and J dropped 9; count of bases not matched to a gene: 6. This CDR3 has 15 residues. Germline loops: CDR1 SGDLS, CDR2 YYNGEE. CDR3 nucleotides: TGTGCCAGCAGCGTAGCCGGGACAGGGGTAGGTGAGCAGTTCTTC. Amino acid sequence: CASSVAGTGVGEQFF.

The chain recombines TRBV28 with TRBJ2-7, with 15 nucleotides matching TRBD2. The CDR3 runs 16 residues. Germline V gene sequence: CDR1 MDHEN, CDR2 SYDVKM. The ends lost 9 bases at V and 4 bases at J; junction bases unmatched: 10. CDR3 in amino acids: CASKGLAGGPVYEQYF. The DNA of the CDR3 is TGTGCCAGTAAGGGACTAGCGGGAGGACCTGTATACGAGCAGTACTTC.

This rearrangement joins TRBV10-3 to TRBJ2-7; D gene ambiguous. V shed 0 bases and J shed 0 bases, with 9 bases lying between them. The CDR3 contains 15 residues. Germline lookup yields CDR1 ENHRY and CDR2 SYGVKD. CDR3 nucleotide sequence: TGTGCCATCAGTGAGTCTGACCCGGGCTCCTACGAGCAGTACTTC. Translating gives CAISESDPGSYEQYF.

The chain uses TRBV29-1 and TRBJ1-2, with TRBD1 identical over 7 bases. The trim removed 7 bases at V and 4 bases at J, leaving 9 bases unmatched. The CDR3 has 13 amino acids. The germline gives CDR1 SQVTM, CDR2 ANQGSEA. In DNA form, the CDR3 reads TGCAGCGGGGGACAGCATGTCTTCTATGGCTACACCTTC. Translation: CSGGQHVFYGYTF.

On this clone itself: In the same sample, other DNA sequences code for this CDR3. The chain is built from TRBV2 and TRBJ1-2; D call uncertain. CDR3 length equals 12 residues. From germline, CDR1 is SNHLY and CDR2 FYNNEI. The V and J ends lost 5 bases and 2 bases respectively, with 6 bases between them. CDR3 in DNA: TGTGCCAGCAGTACAGAAAACTATGGCTACACCTTC. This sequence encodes CASSTENYGYTF.

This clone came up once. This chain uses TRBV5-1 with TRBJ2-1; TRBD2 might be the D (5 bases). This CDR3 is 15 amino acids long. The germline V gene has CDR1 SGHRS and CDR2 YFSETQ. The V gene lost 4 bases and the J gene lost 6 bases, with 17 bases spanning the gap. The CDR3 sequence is CASSLRDAGGNEQFF. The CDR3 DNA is TGCGCCAGCAGCCTCCGGGATGCGGGTGGCAATGAGCAGTTCTTC. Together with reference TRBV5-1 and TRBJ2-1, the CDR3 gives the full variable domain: KAGVTQTPRYLIKTRGQQVTLSCSPISGHRSVSWYQQTPGQGLQFLFEYFSETQRNKGNFPGRFSGRQFSNSRSEMNVSTLELGDSALYLCASSLRDAGGNEQFFGPGTRLTVL.

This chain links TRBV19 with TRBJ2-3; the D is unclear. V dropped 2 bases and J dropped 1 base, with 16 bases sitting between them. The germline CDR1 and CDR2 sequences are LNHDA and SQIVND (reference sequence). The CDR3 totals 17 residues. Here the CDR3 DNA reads TGTGCCAGTAGTATAAGGTCTCGGGTTTTGGGCACAGATACGCAGTATTTT. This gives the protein CASSIRSRVLGTDTQYF. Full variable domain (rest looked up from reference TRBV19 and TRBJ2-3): DGGITQSPKYLFRKEGQNVTLSCEQNLNHDAMYWYRQDPGQGLRLIYYSQIVNDFQKGDIAEGYSVSREKKESFPLTVTSAQKNPTAFYLCASSIRSRVLGTDTQYFGPGTRLTVL.